Sequencing of this T cell receptor (beta chain) was carried out in a study of post-analysis software for immune sequencing data. Study-wide findings and caveats: Controls had significantly higher normalized Chao1 diversity than multiple sclerosis patients. Same-batch preparations were strongly co-clustered by F measure. Patients had higher frequencies than controls of four to six TRBV segments, including TRBV5-6, TRBV5-1 and TRBV20-1.

The TCR beta cDNA libraries carried unique molecular identifiers. MiXCR was run by TCRdb on the PCR reads, yielding one entry per CDR3 protein. Counted here are a few hundred thousand distinct CDR3 sequences, less than 40% occurring once; the ten biggest clones make up around 15%. This clonotype came up once. Antigen: not known. This CDR3 region has 15 residues. V was pared by 4 bases and J by 13 bases, with 16 bases of the junction left unmatched. Germline lookup yields CDR1 MNHEY and CDR2 SVGEGT. The sample consisted of blood. The sequence derives from a girl aged 10-17 years with multiple sclerosis. V usage is TRBV6-2 or TRBV6-3 and J usage is TRBJ2-1, with 7 nucleotides matching TRBD1. The CDR3: CASSFPDRVGETQFF. The DNA for the CDR3 is TGTGCCAGCAGTTTCCCCGACAGGGTTGGAGAGACCCAGTTCTTC.